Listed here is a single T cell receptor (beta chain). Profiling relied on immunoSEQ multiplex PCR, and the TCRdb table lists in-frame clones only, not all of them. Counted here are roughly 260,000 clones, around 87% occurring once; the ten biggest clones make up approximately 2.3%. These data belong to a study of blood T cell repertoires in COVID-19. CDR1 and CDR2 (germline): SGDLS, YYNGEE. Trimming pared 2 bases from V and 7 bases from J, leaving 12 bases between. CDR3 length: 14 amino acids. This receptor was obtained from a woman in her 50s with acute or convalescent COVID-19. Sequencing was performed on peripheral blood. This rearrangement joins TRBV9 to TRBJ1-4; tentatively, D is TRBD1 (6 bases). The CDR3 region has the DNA TGTGCCAGCAGCGTCCCAGGGGTAGGTGAAAAACTGTTTTTT. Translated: CASSVPGVGEKLFF.